The sequence of this T cell receptor (beta chain) was determined in a study of patients and donors after allogeneic stem cell transplantation (dated by TCRdb to 2019 to 2021). This clonotype appeared a single time. The target of this receptor is not known. Base qualities are not provided; no much larger clone lies one nucleotide away. Single-read evidence is weak. Library preparation employed RT-PCR. The run used a NextSeq 550. TCRdb's own reprocessing of the public reads used fastp at Q25 and MiXCR and kept productive beta chains. Each entry merges the rows of one CDR3 protein and shows their most common DNA and genes. The sample contains about 960,000 distinct CDR3 sequences, more than 15% of them found a single time. The ten top clones hold 5% to 7.5% of the sample. V trim: 1 base; J trim: 7 bases; unmatched bases: 7. The germline V gene encodes CDR1 LGHDT and CDR2 YNNKEL (reference sequence). CDR3 length: 15 amino acids, cysteine to phenylalanine. Only the CDR3 portion is preserved as DNA: 45 bases, with reading frame beginning at the first base.

This receptor was obtained from a human donor who was either an allogeneic HSCT recipient or a stem cell or donor lymphocyte infusion donor (not recorded which). It is not recorded whose cells these are; they may come from a transplant donor. The material sequenced was blood, either unsorted or a sorted T cell fraction (not recorded which). In this chain, TRBV3-1 is recombined with TRBJ2-1, with 7 central nucleotides matching TRBD2. The CDR3 protein sequence reads: CASSQAAGVRNEQFF. DNA sequence: TGTGCCAGCAGCCAAGCGGCGGGAGTAAGGAATGAGCAGTTCTTC.